Included here is one TCR beta chain sequence, with context. This entry comes from a study of T cells in Graves' hyperthyroidism and ophthalmopathy. Using RNA transcripts as the source, TCR beta CDR3 regions were amplified. HTBI primers drove first-round RT-PCR of the TCR CDR3. TCRdb re-analysed the multiplex PCR reads in MiXCR, keeping a single row per CDR3 protein. Seen here are some 600,000 distinct CDR3 sequences, around 42% observed once, and the top ten hold just over 8%. It was uncontrolled infection, other autoimmune disease, pregnancy or lactation that excluded patients. Unmatched junction bases numbered 6, after V lost 1 base and J lost 6 bases. Germline-derived CDR1 and CDR2 are DFQATT and SNEGSKA (reference sequence). There are 13 residues in the CDR3.

V gene TRBV20-1 combines with J gene TRBJ2-7, with 7 positions matching TRBD2. The source material was peripheral blood or thyroid tissue (not recorded which). This clonotype was obtained from a woman between 18 and 29 years old with Graves' hyperthyroidism. CDR3 loop: CSARVLGEGEQYF. CDR3 nucleotides: TGCAGTGCTAGAGTGTTAGGGGAGGGCGAGCAGTACTTC.